This entry lists 16 T cell receptor beta chains sequenced from one sample in a study of shared clonotypes between healthy human individuals. Produced via immunoSEQ multiplex PCR; TCRdb's table is partial and in-frame only. The top ten clones hold roughly 43% of a sample with just over 95,000 clones, about 68% of them seen once. Sequencing input: memory CD8+ T cells sorted from blood. Subset reported: CD45RO+ cells pooled with CCR7-negative TemRA cells. These receptor sequences come from a man aged 25-40 years in good health.

The chain links TRBV6-4 to TRBJ2-2, with a possible D match to TRBD2 (5 bases). Germline-derived CDR1 and CDR2 are MRHNA and SNTAGT. This CDR3 is built from 16 residues. The V end lost 6 bases, the J end lost 7 bases, and 21 bases lay between the germline ends. CDR3 sequence (DNA): TGTGCCAGCAGCCCCAACGGAATGGAGGCGGGCGGGGAGCTGTTTTTT. It yields the protein CASSPNGMEAGGELFF.

V is TRBV11-2 and J is TRBJ2-7; the match to TRBD1 covers 7 bases. Trimming took 5 bases from V and 3 from J; bases not matched to a gene: 13. Germline CDR1 and CDR2: SGHAT and FQNNGV. The CDR3 runs 16 residues. The CDR3 region is CASSRQPTGNSYEQYF. CDR3 nucleotide sequence: TGTGCCAGCAGCCGACAGCCGACAGGGAACAGCTACGAGCAGTACTTC.

Only a few counts were recorded for this clone. The chain carries TRBV28 and TRBJ2-3; 7 nucleotides match TRBD1. This CDR3 region has 14 residues. J lost 2 bases, V lost 8 bases, and 7 bases had no gene match. Per germline, CDR1 MDHEN and CDR2 SYDVKM. The CDR3 region is CASAGTDVTDTQYF. The CDR3 DNA reads TGTGCCAGCGCCGGGACAGACGTCACAGATACGCAGTATTTT.

V gene TRBV6-6 combines with J gene TRBJ2-7; D not certain. V was clipped by 0 bases and J by 0 bases, with 6 bases between them. The CDR3 is 14 amino acids. Germline-derived CDR1 and CDR2 are MNHNY and SVGAGI (reference sequence). CDR3 bases: TGTGCCAGCAGTTACTCCTTGACCTCCTACGAGCAGTACTTC. This translates into CASSYSLTSYEQYF.

This clone came up once. V and J are TRBV19 and TRBJ2-1; 9 nucleotides agree with TRBD2. The CDR3 sequence is 16 residues long. The V gene's germline CDR1 is LNHDA and CDR2 SQIVND (reference sequence). Unmatched junction bases numbered 7, after V lost 2 bases and J lost 5 bases. The CDR3 DNA reads as TGTGCCAGTAGTATAAGTGGCGGGAGGGTCAACAATGAGCAGTTCTTC. It translates to CASSISGGRVNNEQFF.

The chain has TRBV5-1 and TRBJ2-7; TRBD2 matches at 15 bases. Per germline, CDR1 SGHRS and CDR2 YFSETQ. There are 17 residues in the CDR3. The V segment lost 3 bases and the J segment 5 bases; nucleotides outside the gene matches: 9. CDR3 sequence: CASSSEGLAGGPDEQYF. In DNA, the CDR3 is TGCGCCAGCAGCTCAGAAGGACTAGCGGGAGGGCCCGACGAGCAGTACTTC. The full variable domain, rest sourced from reference TRBV5-1 and TRBJ2-7, is KAGVTQTPRYLIKTRGQQVTLSCSPISGHRSVSWYQQTPGQGLQFLFEYFSETQRNKGNFPGRFSGRQFSNSRSEMNVSTLELGDSALYLCASSSEGLAGGPDEQYFGPGTRLTVT.

The genes are TRBV25-1 and TRBJ2-3, with 7 bases identical to TRBD1. V was clipped by 4 bases and J by 6 bases; unmatched bases: 10. Germline lookup yields CDR1 MGHDK and CDR2 SYGVNS. The length of the CDR3 is 15 residues. The CDR3 bases are TGTGCCAGCAGTGCCCGGGACAGCATCACTGATACGCAGTATTTT. It codes for CASSARDSITDTQYF.

J is TRBJ1-3 and V is TRBV18; D is unclear. The CDR3 loop spans 18 amino acids. The germline gives CDR1 KGHSH, CDR2 LQKENI. The V end lost 2 bases, the J end lost 2 bases, and 19 bases lay between the germline ends. The CDR3 reads CASSPSYTMGSTGNTIYF. CDR3 sequence (DNA): TGTGCCAGCTCACCATCATATACCATGGGGAGCACTGGAAACACCATATATTTT.

This rearrangement joins TRBV6-1 to TRBJ1-3; TRBD1 matches at 9 bases. Germline lookup yields CDR1 MNHNS and CDR2 SASEGT. This CDR3 contains 15 residues. Trimming at V came to 7 bases and at J to 3 bases, leaving 7 bases not matched to a gene. The CDR3: CASTGQGTGGNTIYF. CDR3 sequence (DNA): TGTGCCAGCACGGGACAGGGAACCGGTGGAAACACCATATATTTT.

The chain has TRBV5-1 and TRBJ1-1, with 8 bases that match TRBD1. V was clipped by 0 bases and J by 0 bases; unmatched bases: 7. The CDR3 consists of 17 residues. Germline V lookup: CDR1 SGHRS, CDR2 YFSETQ. The CDR3 region is CASSLDRGLSMNTEAFF. In DNA, the CDR3 is TGCGCCAGCAGCTTGGACAGGGGGTTGTCAATGAACACTGAAGCTTTCTTT.

The chain couples TRBV28 to TRBJ2-3; 7 positions agree with TRBD1. Germline V gene lookup returns CDR1 MDHEN and CDR2 SYDVKM. CDR3 length: 15 residues. V was clipped by 3 bases and J by 3 bases; unmatched bases: 6. The CDR3: CASSFSGTATDTQYF. The CDR3 DNA reads as TGTGCCAGCAGTTTCTCCGGGACAGCTACAGATACGCAGTATTTT.

The chain has TRBV7-4 and TRBJ1-2, with D unclear. V gave up 1 base and J gave up 4 bases, with 10 bases separating them. Germline V lookup: CDR1 SGHVT, CDR2 SQSDAQ. CDR3 size: 14 residues. The CDR3 region is CASSLDLSFYGYTF. The CDR3 DNA follows: TGTGCCAGCAGCTTAGACCTCAGTTTCTATGGCTACACCTTC.

V and J are TRBV7-9 and TRBJ1-4; unclear D gene. V lost 5 bases to trimming and J lost 4 bases, with 11 bases between them. Germline V lookup: CDR1 SEHNR, CDR2 FQNEAQ (reference sequence). The CDR3 sequence is 14 residues long. CDR3 protein: CASSQTNLNEKLFF. CDR3 coding DNA: TGTGCCAGCAGCCAGACAAACCTTAATGAAAAACTGTTTTTT.

V usage is TRBV19 and J usage is TRBJ2-7; D is perhaps TRBD1 or TRBD2 (5 bases each). This CDR3 spans 12 amino acids. Germline assignment: CDR1 LNHDA and CDR2 SQIVND (reference sequence). V was cut by 10 bases and J by 5 bases, with 15 bases left in between. The CDR3 region has the DNA TGTGCCACTCGGGATAGGGGCGACGAGCAGTACTTC. This translates into CATRDRGDEQYF. The variable domain in full, with the rest retrieved from reference TRBV19 and TRBJ2-7, is DGGITQSPKYLFRKEGQNVTLSCEQNLNHDAMYWYRQDPGQGLRLIYYSQIVNDFQKGDIAEGYSVSREKKESFPLTVTSAQKNPTAFYLCATRDRGDEQYFGPGTRLTVT.

This clone was found once. V and J are TRBV7-9 and TRBJ2-5, with 7 bases identical to TRBD1. CDR1 and CDR2 from the germline V gene are SEHNR and FQNEAQ (reference sequence). CDR3 length: 16 amino acids. Trimming cost V 4 bases and J 3 bases; bases outside gene matches: 11. CDR3 amino acids: CASSSPSRQGEETQYF. The DNA for the CDR3 is TGTGCCAGCAGCTCTCCATCACGACAGGGTGAAGAGACCCAGTACTTC.

The rearrangement joins TRBV9 to TRBJ2-1; 13 bases are a match to TRBD2. The CDR3 length is 16 residues. V was pared by 1 base and J by 4 bases, with 2 bases of the junction left unmatched. Germline V gives CDR1 SGDLS, CDR2 YYNGEE. CDR3 coding DNA: TGTGCCAGCAGCGTAACGGGACTAGCGGGATACAATGAGCAGTTCTTC. This translates into CASSVTGLAGYNEQFF.